The 5 T cell receptor beta chains presented below share a single source sample, sequenced in a study of T cells after posttransplantation cyclophosphamide (TCRdb year 2016). Receptors were amplified or captured by the immunoSEQ multiplex PCR assay. TCRdb took this table from immuneACCESS and kept in-frame rearrangements with V and J called. Such tables lack part of the clones; where checked against another copy, unresolved V genes explain under half of the gap, and the rest is unexplained. Across this sample there are tens of thousands of clones, with over 85% seen only once. The top ten clones comprise approximately 2.7% of the sample. Input material: PBMCs. These receptors all come from a woman aged 25-40 years in good health and a related stem cell transplant donor.

This clone was seen just once. This chain joins TRBV5-1 and TRBJ2-7; 7 bases match TRBD1. Germline assignment: CDR1 SGHRS and CDR2 YFSETQ. The CDR3 is made up of 14 amino acids. V was clipped by 4 bases and J by 11 bases; unmatched bases: 15. The CDR3 DNA reads TGCGCCAGCAGCCCTGGGGACAGTGCCCTCTGGGAGTACTTC. This gives the protein CASSPGDSALWEYF.

The CDR3 region has the DNA TGTGCCATCAGTGAGTCGCGGCAGGGGAAGCCTGAAGCTTTCTTT. This encodes CAISESRQGKPEAFF. The rearrangement links TRBV10-3 to TRBJ1-1; a possible D gene is TRBD1 (6 bases). In germline, CDR1 is ENHRY, CDR2 SYGVKD. The CDR3 has 15 residues. V lost 0 bases to trimming and J lost 6 bases, with 14 bases between them.

The gene calls are TRBV5-4 and TRBJ2-2, with 10 bases matching TRBD1. The CDR3 has 15 amino acids. Germline CDR1 and CDR2: SGHNT and YYREEE (reference sequence). After removal of 0 bases from V and 5 bases from J, the junction contained 1 base not matched to a gene. The CDR3, as DNA: TGTGCCAGCAGCTTGGGGGGACAGGGGACCGGGGAGCTGTTTTTT. It is translated as CASSLGGQGTGELFF.

This clone is a singleton in its sample. The V and J genes are TRBV5-4 and TRBJ2-3; D call uncertain. This CDR3 region has 12 residues. Trimming shortened V by 4 bases and J by 9 bases, and 12 bases separated the two germline ends. The germline CDR1 and CDR2 sequences are SGHNT and YYREEE (reference sequence). Written as DNA, the CDR3 is TGTGCCAGCAGCCTGGACGACGACACGCAGTATTTT. Its translation: CASSLDDDTQYF.

The V call is TRBV12-5, the J call TRBJ2-7; D is possibly TRBD1 (6 bases). Deletions cut 9 bases from V and 2 bases from J, with 14 bases between. The CDR3 spans 13 residues. Germline V gives CDR1 LGHNT, CDR2 FRNRAP. CDR3 in DNA: TGTGCTAGAGAGAACAGGGTTGCCTACGAGCAGTACTTC. It encodes CARENRVAYEQYF.